This T cell receptor beta chain was identified in a study of early T cells in non-severe SARS-CoV-2 infection. Study details: Whole-blood bulk RNA, unsorted, was sequenced, and chains were unpaired. Points from the study as a whole: Using VDJdb, the matching emphasized anti-spike CD8 responses while missing private and CD4 specificities.

V lost 4 bases to trimming and J lost 0 bases, with 5 bases between them. The CDR3 has 13 residues. Germline values: CDR1 KGHSH, CDR2 LQKENI. This clonotype was seen many times. Its antigen is undetermined. Researchers attached unique molecular identifiers to individual cDNA molecules. TCRdb re-analysed the 5' RACE reads in MiXCR, keeping a single row per CDR3 protein. Among tens of thousands of distinct CDR3 sequences listed, about 6% were seen once. This receptor was identified in an adult who was a healthcare worker with PCR-confirmed SARS-CoV-2 infection or an uninfected control (not recorded which). The chain has TRBV18 and TRBJ2-3, with unresolved D. Source material: whole blood. The CDR3 region is CASSRTSTDTQYF. The CDR3 region has the DNA TGTGCCAGCTCACGCACTAGCACAGATACGCAGTATTTT.